This T cell receptor beta chain was sequenced for a study of blood T cells in healthy people across ages. The study, taken as a whole, reports: Long-lived donors had more naive CD4+ cells and higher diversity than aged donors. Any changes in expanded clonotypes were possibly confounded, as donor CMV status remained unknown.

Details on this clonotype: Its antigen remains unknown.

CDR3 length: 15 residues. The V end was cut by 5 bases, the J end by 5 bases, with 18 bases between. From germline, CDR1 is SGHRS and CDR2 YFSETQ. Healthy Caucasians from Russia aged about 6 to 90 served as donors. It was with a sample-barcoded 5' primer and a J-beta primer mix that a second PCR of roughly 6 to 12 cycles was run. Every cDNA molecule bore a tag from a template-switch adaptor containing 12 random nucleotides. TCRdb recomputed calls from the 5' RACE reads with MiXCR, one row per CDR3 protein. The profile covers roughly 1,300,000 distinct CDR3 sequences, with 59% appearing a single time and over 6.5% taken by the ten largest.

The J gene is TRBJ2-3, the V gene TRBV5-1; D tentatively fits TRBD1 or TRBD2 (5 bases each). Sequenced: blood. The receptor was isolated from a man between 18 and 35 years old in good health. Here the CDR3 DNA reads TGCGCCAGCAGGGCACTGGGGGTGGCGGGAGATACGCAGTATTTT. Translation gives CASRALGVAGDTQYF.